The 10 T cell receptor beta chains in this list originate from one sample, sequenced in a study of cytomegalovirus exposure and HLA in healthy donors. It was with 60 Vbeta and 13 Jbeta primers that the PCR ran. Repertoires were generated with immunoSEQ multiplex PCR, while TCRdb's copy carries only in-frame clones and drops some. The sample has under 150,000 clones; approximately 80% are singletons. The sample taken for sequencing was PBMCs. Every receptor here comes from a man younger than 35 in good health and CMV-seronegative.

This chain uses TRBV27 with TRBJ1-5; no reliable D call. V dropped 4 bases and J dropped 0 bases, with 10 bases sitting between them. Germline CDR1 reads MNHEY; CDR2 reads SMNVEV (reference sequence). The CDR3 has 15 amino acids. The CDR3 loop reads CASSSYGYSNQPQHF. CDR3 in DNA: TGTGCCAGCAGTTCCTACGGTTATAGCAATCAGCCCCAGCATTTT.

The chain employs TRBV4-3 and TRBJ2-3; 9 bases are shared with TRBD2. V was pared by 4 bases and J by 4 bases, with 9 bases of the junction left unmatched. CDR1 and CDR2 (germline): LGHNA, YSLEER. The CDR3 loop spans 16 amino acids. The CDR3 protein is CASSPDGAGGPDTQYF. The CDR3 nucleotides read TGCGCCAGCAGCCCCGACGGGGCGGGGGGGCCAGATACGCAGTATTTT.

V gene TRBV13 combines with J gene TRBJ1-1, with TRBD1 identical over 7 bases. Germline assignment: CDR1 PRHDT and CDR2 FYEKMQ (reference sequence). The CDR3 extends over 18 amino acids. The ends lost 5 bases at V and 6 bases at J; junction bases unmatched: 21. The CDR3 here is CASSTQGGQRKVRSEAFF. The CDR3 region has the DNA TGTGCCAGCAGCACCCAAGGGGGACAGAGGAAAGTTCGTTCTGAAGCTTTCTTT.

The genes are TRBV30 and TRBJ2-3; D gene unclear. The CDR3 runs to 12 residues. Trimming shortened V by 2 bases and J by 2 bases, and 5 bases separated the two germline ends. Looked up from germline, CDR1 is GTSNPN and CDR2 is SVGIG (reference sequence). This CDR3 reads CAWSIFTDTQYF. CDR3 DNA: TGTGCCTGGAGTATATTCACAGATACGCAGTATTTT.

This clone was seen just once. V is TRBV7-9 and J is TRBJ1-1, with 9 positions matching TRBD1. With V trimmed by 2 bases and J by 4 bases, 8 bases remained unmatched. The CDR3 totals 16 residues. CDR1 and CDR2 (germline): SEHNR, FQNEAQ (reference sequence). CDR3 amino acids: CASSLFKQGAVTEAFF. Written as DNA, the CDR3 is TGTGCCAGCAGCTTATTCAAACAGGGGGCGGTCACTGAAGCTTTCTTT.

The V call is TRBV27, the J call TRBJ2-7; 7 bases agree with TRBD1. J lost 3 bases, V lost 8 bases, and 7 bases had no gene match. The CDR3 has 13 residues. The V gene's germline CDR1 is MNHEY and CDR2 SMNVEV (reference sequence). CDR3 sequence: CASSGQSDYEQYF. CDR3 coding DNA: TGTGCCAGCTCGGGACAGTCTGACTACGAGCAGTACTTC.

The chain combines TRBV7-8 with TRBJ2-2; a possible D gene is TRBD2 (7 bases). The length of the CDR3 is 15 residues. Trimming cost V 0 bases and J 5 bases, with 10 bases left between them. CDR1 and CDR2 from the germline V gene are SGHVS and FQNEAQ. The CDR3 sequence: CASSLARGGTGELFF. CDR3 in DNA: TGTGCCAGCAGCTTAGCGAGGGGGGGAACCGGGGAGCTGTTTTTT.

This clone occurred once. The rearrangement links TRBV14 to TRBJ2-1; 9 nucleotides match TRBD2. CDR3 length: 18 residues. Germline trimming cut 2 bases from V and 4 bases from J; bases unmatched to any gene: 12. Germline CDR1 and CDR2: SGHDN and FVKESK. CDR3 DNA sequence: TGTGCCAGCAGCCAACCTGGCGGAGCGGGGGGCCTATACAATGAGCAGTTCTTC. It encodes CASSQPGGAGGLYNEQFF.

The chain employs TRBV4-1 and TRBJ1-2; no clear D. Per germline, CDR1 MGHRA and CDR2 YSYEKL. This CDR3 is built from 12 residues. The V end lost 2 bases, the J end lost 6 bases, and 7 bases lay between the germline ends. DNA for the CDR3: TGCGCCAGCAGCCAATCCGGGGATGGCTACACCTTC. Its protein product is CASSQSGDGYTF.

This clone was seen a single time. This chain uses TRBV2 with TRBJ1-2; tentative D call: TRBD1 (5 bases). The germline V gene encodes CDR1 SNHLY and CDR2 FYNNEI. The CDR3 sequence is 14 residues long. V shed 11 bases and J shed 0 bases, with 16 bases lying between them. This CDR3 is CASYGGDSNYGYTF. Written as DNA, the CDR3 is TGTGCCTCCTACGGGGGGGATTCTAACTATGGCTACACCTTC.